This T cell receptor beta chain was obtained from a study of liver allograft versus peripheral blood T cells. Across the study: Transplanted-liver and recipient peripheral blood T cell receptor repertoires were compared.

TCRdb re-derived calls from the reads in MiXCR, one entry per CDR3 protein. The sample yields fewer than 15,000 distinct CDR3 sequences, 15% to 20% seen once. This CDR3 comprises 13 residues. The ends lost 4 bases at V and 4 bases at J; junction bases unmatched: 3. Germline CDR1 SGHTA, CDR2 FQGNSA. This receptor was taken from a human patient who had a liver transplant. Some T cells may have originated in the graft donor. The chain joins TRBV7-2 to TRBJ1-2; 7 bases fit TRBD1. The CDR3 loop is CASSWDSLYGYTF. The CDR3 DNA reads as TGTGCCAGCAGCTGGGACAGCCTCTATGGCTACACCTTC.